One sample yielded the 28 T cell receptor beta chains listed below, sequenced in a study of human T cells and chemical hapten exposure (dated by TCRdb to the early 2020s). Library preparation employed RACE. Instrument used: NextSeq 500. Clones were called with MiXCR by TCRdb after fastp trimmed the public reads at Q25, and only in-frame beta chains were retained. Every CDR3 protein is listed once, alongside the most common genes and DNA of its rows. For this sample there are roughly 60,000 distinct CDR3 sequences; around 7% appear just once. The top ten clonotypes cover 1.5% to 2% of the sample. The meaning of the sample's time point label: pre-sensitization, week 0. Reading the label with the study, this specimen's treatment or condition is: therapeutic diphenylcyclopropenone sensitization with weekly scalp DPC. Sequences were derived from whole blood, sampled in connection with sensitization to the hapten diphenylcyclopropenone (DPC). Receptor source: a woman in her twenties or thirties with alopecia areata. Some clones in this sample may be carry-over from other donors' samples.

V and J are TRBV6-6 and TRBJ1-1; possibly TRBD1 for D (5 bases). The V and J ends lost 0 bases and 7 bases respectively, with 15 bases between them. The length of the CDR3 is 15 residues. The germline V gene encodes CDR1 MNHNY and CDR2 SVGAGI (reference sequence). The CDR3 DNA reads as TGTGCCAGCAGTTACTCTGGGGGGAGGGGAGGTGAAGCTTTCTTT. Its translation is CASSYSGGRGGEAFF.

This clonotype was seen ten or more times. This rearrangement joins TRBV25-1 to TRBJ1-2; D gene ambiguous. The CDR3 length is 14 residues. V was cut by 0 bases and J by 2 bases, with 7 bases left in between. Germline CDR1 and CDR2: MGHDK and SYGVNS. This CDR3 is CASSEYVSNYGYTF. The CDR3 coding sequence is TGTGCCAGCAGTGAATATGTTTCCAACTATGGCTACACCTTC.

This clonotype was counted many times. J is TRBJ2-4 and V is TRBV2; 9 bases align to TRBD1. This CDR3 has 22 amino acids. Unmatched junction bases numbered 23, after V lost 3 bases and J lost 2 bases. The germline V gene encodes CDR1 SNHLY and CDR2 FYNNEI. This chain's CDR3 is CASSEQTRPGTGTESTKNIQYF. The CDR3, as DNA: TGTGCCAGCAGTGAGCAAACGAGACCCGGGACAGGGACCGAATCAACCAAAAACATTCAGTACTTC.

There are many counts of this clonotype. The V call is TRBV11-2, the J call TRBJ2-7, with 11 bases aligning to TRBD1. The CDR3 loop spans 17 amino acids. V shed 6 bases and J 5 bases; nucleotides not matched to a gene: 15. Germline CDR1 and CDR2: SGHAT and FQNNGV. The CDR3 bases are TGTGCCAGCAGTAGGACTAGATCCGGGACAGGGGGTCACGAGCAGTACTTC. Residues: CASSRTRSGTGGHEQYF. Complete variable domain (other parts from reference TRBV11-2 and TRBJ2-7): EAGVAQSPRYKIIEKRQSVAFWCNPISGHATLYWYQQILGQGPKLLIQFQNNGVVDDSQLPKDRFSAERLKGVDSTLKIQPAKLEDSAVYLCASSRTRSGTGGHEQYFGPGTRLTVT.

This clonotype showed up many times. The V call is TRBV20-1, the J call TRBJ2-3, with D perhaps given as TRBD1 or TRBD2 (6 bases each). This CDR3 has 15 amino acids. The V end lost 6 bases, the J end lost 4 bases, and 20 bases lay between the germline ends. CDR1 and CDR2 from the germline V gene are DFQATT and SNEGSKA (reference sequence). In DNA form, the CDR3 reads TGCAGTGCGGGAATCAGGGTGGAGGGGGCAGATACGCAGTATTTT. As protein: CSAGIRVEGADTQYF.

This clonotype was observed at least ten times. The gene calls are TRBV20-1 and TRBJ1-3; 7 bases line up with TRBD1. V lost 3 bases, J lost 0 bases, and 23 bases stayed unmatched. The CDR3 loop spans 21 amino acids. CDR1 DFQATT and CDR2 SNEGSKA come from the germline V gene (reference sequence). CDR3 amino acids: CSASRDRFAWDPSSSGNTIYF. In nucleotides, the CDR3 is TGCAGTGCTAGCCGGGACAGATTCGCATGGGATCCTTCCAGCTCTGGAAACACCATATATTTT.

The rearrangement joins TRBV2 to TRBJ1-5, with D possibly being TRBD1 (5 bases). V was pared by 5 bases and J by 2 bases, with 7 bases between. Germline lookup yields CDR1 SNHLY and CDR2 FYNNEI. The CDR3 loop spans 13 amino acids. The CDR3 DNA reads as TGTGCCAGCAGTCAGGGTGGCAATCAGCCCCAGCATTTT. Translating it yields CASSQGGNQPQHF.

This clonotype was observed at least ten times. The chain uses TRBV7-9 and TRBJ1-6, with D hard to call. This CDR3 comprises 13 residues. Germline V gene sequence: CDR1 SEHNR, CDR2 FQNEAQ (reference sequence). The CDR3 protein is CAVRLTANSPLHF. As DNA, the CDR3 is TGTGCAGTCCGCCTTACAGCGAATTCACCCCTCCACTTT.

This clonotype was recorded at least ten times. The rearrangement links TRBV20-1 to TRBJ1-2, with no clear D. Trimming removed 0 bases from V and 4 bases from J, with 6 bases in between. The CDR3 spans 12 residues. CDR1 is DFQATT and CDR2 is SNEGSKA in the germline V gene (reference sequence). CDR3 bases: TGCAGTGCTAGAGATGGTGGCTATGGCTACACCTTC. Translating it yields CSARDGGYGYTF.

This clonotype was observed at least ten times. This chain connects TRBV4-1 to TRBJ1-1; D gene unclear. The ends were cut back, 0 bases at V and 5 bases at J, with 25 bases in the middle. Germline V gives CDR1 MGHRA, CDR2 YSYEKL. This CDR3 comprises 19 residues. This CDR3 reads CASSQEVPGMVVGVTEAFF. The CDR3 bases are TGCGCCAGCAGCCAAGAGGTTCCAGGTATGGTCGTCGGGGTAACTGAAGCTTTCTTT.

This clonotype was recorded at least ten times. The chain carries TRBV15 and TRBJ2-3; D is unresolved. With 2 bases removed from V and 2 bases from J, the gap between germline ends came to 5 bases. CDR1 and CDR2 from the germline V gene are LNHNV and YYDKDF (reference sequence). The CDR3 has 13 amino acids. The CDR3 nucleotides read TGTGCCACCAGCAGAAGGGCCACAGATACGCAGTATTTT. It codes for CATSRRATDTQYF.

This clonotype has a handful of counts. This chain connects TRBV7-8 to TRBJ2-2; the match to TRBD2 covers 13 bases. Losses at the gene ends were 2 bases for V and 7 bases for J; bases not matched to a gene: 7. In germline, CDR1 is SGHVS, CDR2 FQNEAQ. This CDR3 comprises 17 residues. DNA for the CDR3: TGTGCCAGCAGCTTAAGTCGGACTAGCGGGGGAGGCGGGGAGCTGTTTTTT. It specifies CASSLSRTSGGGGELFF.

The table lists this clonotype with many counts. V usage is TRBV2 and J usage is TRBJ1-4, with D tentatively TRBD1 (5 bases). The CDR3 length is 19 residues. Germline V gene data show CDR1 as SNHLY and CDR2 as FYNNEI. Trimming took off 6 bases at V and 7 bases at J, with 30 bases between the two ends. The CDR3 nucleotides are TGTGCCAGCAGGAGGGGTCTGGTAAGGGTATCGGACCCGTTTGAAAAACTGTTTTTT. Translation: CASRRGLVRVSDPFEKLFF.

This clonotype was detected only a few times. This chain links TRBV6-5 with TRBJ1-4; TRBD1 is a possible D gene (5 bases). Germline-derived CDR1 and CDR2 are MNHEY and SVGAGI. V was pared by 10 bases and J by 9 bases, with 18 bases between. This CDR3 is built from 13 residues. The CDR3 loop is CANEGLSTKKLFF. Here the CDR3 DNA reads TGTGCCAACGAGGGACTTTCTACCAAAAAACTGTTTTTT.

This clonotype has a count of ten or more. The chain employs TRBV6-1 and TRBJ1-2, with D hard to call. V lost 5 bases and J 7 bases, leaving 14 bases between the germline ends. The CDR3 loop spans 13 amino acids. Germline CDR1 is MNHNS and CDR2 is SASEGT. CDR3 residues: CASSPQTRSGYTF. CDR3 bases: TGTGCCAGCAGTCCCCAAACGCGCTCTGGCTACACCTTC.

The rearrangement links TRBV12-3 or TRBV12-4 to TRBJ1-3; D gene unclear. V lost 6 bases and J lost 4, with 7 bases in between. The CDR3 runs 12 residues. This CDR3 reads CASSRGGNTIYF. CDR3 DNA sequence: TGTGCCAGCAGCCGTGGGGGAAACACCATATATTTT.

This clonotype was detected many times. No conserved phenylalanine or tryptophan ends this CDR3, so it is likely a read error. It is unclear where the CDR3 begins or ends on the DNA, so no DNA is shown, and the CDR3 is as TCRdb lists it. V usage is TRBV30 and J usage is TRBJ1-1. Germline V lookup: CDR1 GTSNPN, CDR2 SVGIG (reference sequence). The CDR3 is 12 amino acids in total, end residues counted. This CDR3 reads CAWSVQGSLLWN.

This clonotype was recorded at least ten times. The V gene is TRBV6-1, the J gene TRBJ1-5; possible D gene TRBD1, 5 bases. CDR1 and CDR2 (germline): MNHNS, SASEGT. V lost 6 bases to trimming and J lost 3 bases, with 12 bases between them. The CDR3 has 14 amino acids. The CDR3 sequence is CASRATGYNQPQHF. The CDR3 DNA reads as TGTGCCAGCAGAGCTACAGGTTACAATCAGCCCCAGCATTTT.

There are a few counts of this clonotype. The rearrangement uses TRBV6-5 and TRBJ2-3; TRBD2 aligns across 8 bases. Trimming at V came to 6 bases and at J to 3 bases, leaving 2 bases not matched to a gene. This CDR3 is 13 amino acids long. The V gene's germline CDR1 is MNHEY and CDR2 SVGAGI. The CDR3 nucleotides read TGTGCCAGCAGATTAGCGGGGACAGATACGCAGTATTTT. Its protein is CASRLAGTDTQYF.

This clonotype was seen a handful of times. The chain links TRBV30 to TRBJ1-2; 9 positions agree with TRBD1. The CDR3 totals 15 residues. Germline trimming cut 4 bases from V and 3 bases from J; bases unmatched to any gene: 9. Germline CDR1 is GTSNPN and CDR2 is SVGIG (reference sequence). The CDR3 protein is CAWISDRGTHYGYTF. CDR3 bases: TGTGCCTGGATTTCGGACAGGGGTACCCACTATGGCTACACCTTC.

This clonotype has a count of ten or more. The chain joins TRBV7-3 to TRBJ2-6; D might be TRBD2 (6 bases). Germline lookup yields CDR1 SGHTA and CDR2 FQGTGA. V gave up 1 base and J gave up 0 bases, with 19 bases separating them. The length of the CDR3 is 20 residues. In DNA, the CDR3 is TGTGCCAGCAGCTTAAAGGCGTTAGGGACTTCAGACTCTGGGGCCAACGTCCTGACTTTC. It translates to CASSLKALGTSDSGANVLTF.

This clonotype was counted ten times or more. The V and J genes are TRBV12-3 or TRBV12-4 and TRBJ2-5; D is possibly TRBD2 (6 bases). CDR3 length: 16 amino acids. The ends were cut back, 7 bases at V and 5 bases at J, with 23 bases in the middle. The CDR3: CASNLGGATGEETQYF. CDR3 in DNA: TGTGCCAGCAATCTAGGAGGGGCAACGGGGGAGGAGACCCAGTACTTC.

This clonotype showed up just a few times. The rearrangement uses TRBV5-4 and TRBJ1-4; no clear D. V lost 0 bases and J 7 bases, leaving 10 bases between the germline ends. Germline V gene data show CDR1 as SGHNT and CDR2 as YYREEE (reference sequence). The CDR3 consists of 14 residues. CDR3 nucleotide sequence: TGTGCCAGCAGCTTGGGGCCAGCAGGTGAAAAACTGTTTTTT. It encodes CASSLGPAGEKLFF. Drawing the rest from reference TRBV5-4 and TRBJ1-4, the complete variable domain is ETGVTQSPTHLIKTRGQQVTLRCSSQSGHNTVSWYQQALGQGPQFIFQYYREEENGRGNFPPRFSGLQFPNYSSELNVNALELDDSALYLCASSLGPAGEKLFFGSGTQLSVL.

This clonotype was counted only a few times. J is TRBJ1-2 and V is TRBV9; D not certain. Trimming shortened V by 0 bases and J by 4 bases, and 4 bases separated the two germline ends. The V gene's germline CDR1 is SGDLS and CDR2 YYNGEE. CDR3 length: 12 amino acids. CDR3 residues: CASSVDGYGYTF. CDR3 in DNA: TGTGCCAGCAGCGTAGACGGCTATGGCTACACCTTC. Based on the CDR3 plus reference TRBV9 and TRBJ1-2, the full variable domain is DSGVTQTPKHLITATGQRVTLRCSPRSGDLSVYWYQQSLDQGLQFLIQYYNGEERAKGNILERFSAQQFPDLHSELNLSSLELGDSALYFCASSVDGYGYTFGSGTRLTVV.

This clonotype was observed at least ten times. V is TRBV12-3 or TRBV12-4 and J is TRBJ2-1, with no clear D. The CDR3 runs 13 residues. The V end lost 6 bases, the J end lost 4 bases, and 10 bases lay between the germline ends. The DNA for the CDR3 is TGTGCCAGCAGCACTACTGGATACAATGAGCAGTTCTTC. It specifies CASSTTGYNEQFF.

This clonotype has a count of ten or more. The chain couples TRBV6-5 to TRBJ1-4, with D perhaps matching TRBD1 (5 bases). V lost 0 bases and J lost 13, with 12 bases in between. Per germline, CDR1 MNHEY and CDR2 SVGAGI. The length of the CDR3 is 13 residues. The CDR3 DNA follows: TGTGCCAGCAGTTACTCAGGGGCAAACCGACTGTTTTTT. Protein sequence: CASSYSGANRLFF.

This clonotype occurred many times. The genes are TRBV7-8 and TRBJ2-4; the match to TRBD2 covers 8 bases. This CDR3 is built from 15 residues. Germline trimming cut 8 bases from V and 2 bases from J; bases unmatched to any gene: 8. Germline assignment: CDR1 SGHVS and CDR2 FQNEAQ. CDR3 loop: CASCRGGLTKNIQYF. Written as DNA, the CDR3 is TGTGCCAGCTGCCGGGGGGGCCTGACCAAAAACATTCAGTACTTC.

This clonotype was counted many times. The rearrangement links TRBV6-6 to TRBJ1-5; no clear D gene. CDR1 is MNHNY and CDR2 is SVGAGI in the germline V gene (reference sequence). This CDR3 spans 13 amino acids. The V and J ends lost 0 bases and 3 bases respectively, with 3 bases between them. The CDR3 DNA is TGTGCCAGCAGTTACTCGTCCAATCAGCCCCAGCATTTT. Translated, it gives CASSYSSNQPQHF.